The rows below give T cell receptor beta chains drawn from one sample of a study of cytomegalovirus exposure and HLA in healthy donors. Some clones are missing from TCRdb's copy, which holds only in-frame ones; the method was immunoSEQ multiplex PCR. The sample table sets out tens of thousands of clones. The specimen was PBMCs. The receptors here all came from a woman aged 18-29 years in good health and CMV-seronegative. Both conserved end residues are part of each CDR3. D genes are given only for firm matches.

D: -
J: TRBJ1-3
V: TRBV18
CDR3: CATDWGGSGNTIYF
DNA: TGTGCCACCGATTGGGGGGGCTCTGGAAACACCATATATTTT

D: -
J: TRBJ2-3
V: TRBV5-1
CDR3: CASSLEGQSTDTQYF
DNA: TGCGCCAGCAGCTTGGAGGGACAAAGCACAGATACGCAGTATTTT

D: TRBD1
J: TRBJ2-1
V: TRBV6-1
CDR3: CASSEIVGTGHNEQFF
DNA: TGTGCCAGCAGTGAAATAGTTGGGACAGGGCACAATGAGCAGTTCTTC

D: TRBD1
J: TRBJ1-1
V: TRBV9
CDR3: CASSPRTGGHTEAFF
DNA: TGTGCCAGCAGCCCACGGACAGGGGGTCACACTGAAGCTTTCTTT

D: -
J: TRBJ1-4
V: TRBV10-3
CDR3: CAISVARGLNEKLFF
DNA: TGTGCCATCAGTGTGGCCCGAGGCCTTAATGAAAAACTGTTTTTT

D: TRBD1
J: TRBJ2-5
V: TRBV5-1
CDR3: CASSWQGTAQETQYF
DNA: TGCGCCAGCAGCTGGCAAGGGACAGCTCAAGAGACCCAGTACTTC

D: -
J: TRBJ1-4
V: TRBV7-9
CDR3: CASSPDRSKEKLFF
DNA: TGTGCCAGCAGCCCCGACAGGTCGAAAGAAAAACTGTTTTTT

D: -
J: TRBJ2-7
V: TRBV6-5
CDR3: CASTQVVAEQYF
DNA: TGTGCCAGCACTCAGGTGGTGGCCGAGCAGTACTTC

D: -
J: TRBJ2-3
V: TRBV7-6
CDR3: CASSGGPGTDTQYF
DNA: TGTGCCAGCAGCGGAGGGCCGGGCACAGATACGCAGTATTTT

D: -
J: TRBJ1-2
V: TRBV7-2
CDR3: CASSLSPTAGYTF
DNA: TGTGCCAGCAGCTTATCTCCGACAGCTGGCTACACCTTC

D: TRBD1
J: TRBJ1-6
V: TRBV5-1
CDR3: CASSSSGTGIGTYNSPLHF
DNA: TGCGCCAGCAGCTCTTCCGGGACAGGGATCGGGACCTATAATTCACCCCTCCACTTT

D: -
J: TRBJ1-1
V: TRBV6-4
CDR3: CASSGGSGDTEAFF
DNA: TGTGCCAGCAGTGGGGGATCCGGGGACACTGAAGCTTTCTTT

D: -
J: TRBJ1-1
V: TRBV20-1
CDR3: CRASRDYEAFF
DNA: TGCAGGGCTAGCAGGGATTATGAAGCTTTCTTT

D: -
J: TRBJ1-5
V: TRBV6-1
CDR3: CASSEQGIQPQHF
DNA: TGTGCCAGCAGTGAACAGGGAATCCAGCCCCAGCATTTT

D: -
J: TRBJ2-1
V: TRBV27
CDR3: CASSFYDPSRGHNEQFF
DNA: TGTGCCAGCAGTTTTTACGACCCCTCTCGCGGGCACAATGAGCAGTTCTTC

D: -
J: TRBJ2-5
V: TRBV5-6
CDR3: CASSPPPAGRETQYF
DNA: TGTGCCAGCAGCCCTCCTCCGGCAGGGCGAGAGACCCAGTACTTC

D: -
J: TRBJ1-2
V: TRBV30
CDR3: CAGSSPQGRNYGYTF
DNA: TGTGCCGGGAGTTCTCCGCAGGGCCGAAACTATGGCTACACCTTC

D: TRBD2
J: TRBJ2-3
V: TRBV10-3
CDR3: CAIKGLAGSGTDTQYF
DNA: TGTGCCATCAAGGGACTAGCGGGATCCGGCACAGATACGCAGTATTTT

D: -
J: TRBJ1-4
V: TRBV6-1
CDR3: CASSEAREDEKLFF
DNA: TGTGCCAGCAGTGAAGCCAGGGAAGATGAAAAACTGTTTTTT

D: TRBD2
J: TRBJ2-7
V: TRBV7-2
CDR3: CASSRGLDYEQYF
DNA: TGTGCCAGCAGCAGGGGACTAGACTACGAGCAGTACTTC

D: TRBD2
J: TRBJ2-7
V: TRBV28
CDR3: CASSLLWDMTGGYEQYF
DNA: TGTGCCAGCAGTTTATTATGGGATATGACGGGGGGCTACGAGCAGTACTTC

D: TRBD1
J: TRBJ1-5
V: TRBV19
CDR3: CASTPGQGGQQPQHF
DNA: TGTGCCAGTACACCGGGACAGGGGGGTCAGCAGCCCCAGCATTTT

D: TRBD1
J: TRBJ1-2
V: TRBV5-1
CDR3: CASSSGTDNNYGYTF
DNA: TGCGCCAGCAGTTCCGGGACAGATAATAACTATGGCTACACCTTC

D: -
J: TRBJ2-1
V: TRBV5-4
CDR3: CASSSPGQVNEQFF
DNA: TGTGCCAGCAGCTCGCCAGGGCAGGTCAATGAGCAGTTCTTC

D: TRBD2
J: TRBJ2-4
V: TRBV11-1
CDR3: CASSVKRGVGAKNIQYF
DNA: TGTGCCAGCAGCGTCAAACGGGGGGTAGGGGCCAAAAACATTCAGTACTTC

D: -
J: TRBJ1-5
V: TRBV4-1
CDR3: CASSQVSAQGRGNQPQHF
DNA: TGCGCCAGCAGCCAAGTATCTGCACAGGGAAGGGGCAATCAGCCCCAGCATTTT

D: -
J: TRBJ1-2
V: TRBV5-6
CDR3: CASSPGNTF
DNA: TGTGCCAGCAGCCCCGGGAACACCTTC

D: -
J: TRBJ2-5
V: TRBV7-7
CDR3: CASSLGGYQETQYF
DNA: TGTGCCAGCAGCTTAGGAGGGTACCAAGAGACCCAGTACTTC

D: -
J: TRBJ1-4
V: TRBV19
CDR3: CASSGREEEKLFF
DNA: TGTGCCAGTAGTGGCCGGGAAGAAGAAAAACTGTTTTTT

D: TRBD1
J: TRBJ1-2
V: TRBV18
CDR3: CASSPSTGGGNGYTF
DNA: TGTGCCAGCTCACCATCCACAGGGGGCGGGAATGGCTACACCTTC

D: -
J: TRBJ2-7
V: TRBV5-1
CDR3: CASSLGGPYEQYF
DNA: TGCGCCAGCAGCTTGGGTGGGCCCTACGAGCAGTACTTC

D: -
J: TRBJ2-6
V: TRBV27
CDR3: CASSLRPGTIPLQSGANVLTF
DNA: TGTGCCAGCAGTTTAAGGCCGGGTACTATACCTCTTCAATCTGGGGCCAACGTCCTGACTTTC

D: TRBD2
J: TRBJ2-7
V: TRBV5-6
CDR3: CASSLVRGTSSYEQYF
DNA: TGTGCCAGCAGCTTGGTTAGAGGGACTAGCTCCTACGAGCAGTACTTC

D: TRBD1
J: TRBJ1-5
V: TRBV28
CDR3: CASSSRQGHQPQHF
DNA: TGTGCCAGCAGTTCCCGACAGGGACATCAGCCCCAGCATTTT

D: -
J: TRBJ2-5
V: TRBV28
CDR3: CASSRQPETQYF
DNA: TGTGCCAGCAGCCGACAGCCAGAGACCCAGTACTTC

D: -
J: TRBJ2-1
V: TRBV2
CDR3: CASNAGYDEQFF
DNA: TGTGCCAGCAATGCAGGCTATGATGAGCAGTTCTTC

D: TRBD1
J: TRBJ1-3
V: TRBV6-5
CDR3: CASSSGTGTPGNTIYF
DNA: TGTGCCAGCAGTTCCGGGACAGGGACTCCTGGAAACACCATATATTTT

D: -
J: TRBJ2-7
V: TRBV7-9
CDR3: CASSLAQEQYF
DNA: TGTGCCAGCAGCTTAGCACAGGAGCAGTACTTC

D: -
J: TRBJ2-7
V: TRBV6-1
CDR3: CASGTQENYEQYF
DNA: TGTGCCAGCGGCACCCAGGAAAACTACGAGCAGTACTTC

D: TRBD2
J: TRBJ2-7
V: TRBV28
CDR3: CASSSGRLAGNDEQYF
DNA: TGTGCCAGCAGTTCGGGGAGACTAGCGGGAAACGACGAGCAGTACTTC

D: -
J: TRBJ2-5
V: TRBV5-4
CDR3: CASSLTQETQYF
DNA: TGTGCCAGCAGCTTAACTCAAGAGACCCAGTACTTC

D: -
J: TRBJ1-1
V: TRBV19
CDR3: CASTSSTGGRRDTEAFF
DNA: TGTGCCAGTACCTCCTCAACCGGGGGGCGGAGAGACACTGAAGCTTTCTTT

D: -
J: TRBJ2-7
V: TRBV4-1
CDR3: CASSQGSAGIGYEQYF
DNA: TGCGCCAGCAGCCAGGGATCGGCAGGGATAGGCTACGAGCAGTACTTC

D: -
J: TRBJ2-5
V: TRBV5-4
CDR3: CASSPTITSGETQYF
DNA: TGTGCCAGCAGCCCTACCATTACCAGCGGCGAGACCCAGTACTTC